This TCR beta chain was found in a study of T cells expressing NK-cell markers (TCRdb year 2020). Concerning the study at large: Fewer than ten donors provided sorted CD3+CD56+NKG2C+, CD3+CD56+NKG2C- and CD3+CD56-NKG2C+ T-cell subsets, whose TCR beta-chain repertoires were profiled. Seven of the eight sequenced donors were HCMV-seropositive and one was HCMV-seronegative. The eight sequenced donors were randomly selected healthy volunteers, three men and five women. The libraries were sequenced on Illumina HiSeq 2000/2500, MiSeq or NextSeq, producing 2 x 150 bp reads. What the study reported, not specific to this receptor: Whether the expanded NKG2C-expressing T cell clones were specific for HCMV antigens remained unclear. Those dominant clonotypes were again the most abundant among CD3+CD56-NKG2C+ cells in several donors, at roughly 28.3-60.1%. For several donors, the dominant CD3+CD56+NKG2C+ clonotypes were among the top 10 CD8+ clonotypes and accounted for roughly 1.0-7.5% of CD8+ T cells.

About this clonotype: Its binding antigen is unknown.

The CDR3 spans 14 residues, from the cysteine through the phenylalanine. DNA was not recorded. Sequencing was carried out with an Illumina HiSeq 2000. TCR beta cDNA libraries were prepared using 5'RACE template switching, which introduced a universal primer site and unique molecular identifiers. cDNA synthesis was primed from the TCR beta constant segment and was followed by two successive PCR amplification steps. In the source study's methods: Reads were demultiplexed and grouped by UMI with MIGEC, and clonotypes were assembled and quantified with MiTCR. To exclude erroneous sequences, only TCR cDNA sequences supported by at least two reads were retained. Downstream repertoire analysis used the tcR package, and clonotypes were matched across fractions by CDR3 nucleotide sequence plus V segment. Antigen specificity was annotated against VDJdb with VDJmatch, allowing one amino acid substitution in CDR3. TCRdb reprocessed the reads into one record per CDR3 protein sequence, lacking DNA. Clone size and V and J calls follow TCRdb, not the original study. The table for this sample records some 110,000 distinct CDR3 sequences. Around 18% of the sample goes to the ten largest clones.

A commercial ELISA kit detecting HCMV-specific IgG in serum was used to determine HCMV serostatus. Ficoll density gradient centrifugation was used to isolate peripheral blood mononuclear cells from blood. What was sequenced was blood T cells: a sorted CD56 or NKG2C T cell subset, CD4+ or CD8+ T cells, or bulk PBMC T cells (not recorded which). This TCR came from a woman between 18 and 70 years old in good health. The V gene is TRBV12-3 or TRBV12-4 and the J gene is TRBJ2-3; absent DNA, TCRdb's TRBD2 call cannot be checked. The CDR3: CASSNGTSGGTQYF.